A selection of T cell receptor beta chains follows, all from one sample in a study of CD8+ T cells in alopecia areata. Clones were sequenced by immunoSEQ multiplex PCR, and TCRdb holds only the in-frame ones, with some missing. Here the sample spans about 220,000 clones, about 58% being singletons. The starting material was CD4+ T cells sorted from blood, obtained at week 4, from a patient treated with tofacitinib. These receptors came from a human donor with alopecia areata. Each CDR3 is given with its conserved first and last residue. The order of the fields is J gene, V gene, D gene, clone size, CDR3 protein, CDR3 DNA. D genes are given only for firm matches. Size is stated for part of the rows, as once, few or many counts, or as a class when the clone is expanded.

TRBJ1-2 | TRBV15 | . | . | CATSRGDHYGYTF | TGTGCCACCAGCAGAGGGGATCACTATGGCTACACCTTC
TRBJ1-1 | TRBV10-3 | . | few | CAISAGQSNTEAFF | TGTGCCATCAGTGCGGGACAATCGAACACTGAAGCTTTCTTT
TRBJ1-3 | TRBV4-3 | . | . | CASSSKGVGSGNTIYF | TGCGCCAGCAGCTCAAAGGGCGTCGGCTCTGGAAACACCATATATTTT
TRBJ2-3 | TRBV5-6 | . | . | CASSFQDRIYTDTQYF | TGTGCCAGCAGCTTTCAAGACAGGATTTACACAGATACGCAGTATTTT
TRBJ2-1 | TRBV15 | . | few | CATSRRMDRLNNEQFF | TGTGCCACCAGCAGAAGAATGGACCGATTAAACAATGAGCAGTTCTTC
TRBJ2-7 | TRBV7-6 | TRBD1 | once | CASSLGTGETYEQYF | TGTGCCAGCAGTCTCGGGACAGGGGAAACCTACGAGCAGTACTTC
TRBJ2-7 | TRBV4-3 | . | few | CASSLGRGAGSYEQYF | TGCGCCAGCAGCCTGGGCCGGGGCGCAGGGTCCTACGAGCAGTACTTC
TRBJ1-1 | TRBV29-1 | . | . | CSVEGAIGATEAFF | TGCAGCGTTGAAGGTGCGATAGGGGCCACTGAAGCTTTCTTT
TRBJ1-1 | TRBV30 | . | once | CAYVRGNTEAFF | TGTGCCTACGTCAGGGGGAACACTGAAGCTTTCTTT
TRBJ1-6 | TRBV2 | . | once | CASRTQLHNSPLHF | TGTGCCAGCAGAACGCAGCTCCATAATTCACCCCTCCACTTT
TRBJ1-2 | TRBV14 | . | few | CASSPGQRVYGYTF | TGTGCCAGCAGCCCTGGACAGCGAGTCTATGGCTACACCTTC
TRBJ2-1 | TRBV29-1 | . | . | CGGAHNEQFF | TGCGGGGGAGCCCACAATGAGCAGTTCTTC
TRBJ1-1 | TRBV27 | . | . | CASSLFPTQMNTEAFF | TGTGCCAGCAGTTTATTCCCTACCCAAATGAACACTGAAGCTTTCTTT
TRBJ2-2 | TRBV10-3 | . | few | CAIRPQGSGELFF | TGTGCCATCAGGCCACAGGGATCCGGGGAGCTGTTTTTT
TRBJ1-2 | TRBV30 | . | . | CAWSVLANYGYTF | TGTGCCTGGAGTGTACTGGCTAACTATGGCTACACCTTC